This T cell receptor (beta chain) was identified in a study of blood T cell repertoires in COVID-19. Study at large: Specimens from acute and convalescent COVID-19 originated in the United States, Italy and Spain. Sample material is recorded as cDNA or gDNA derived from T cells, B-cell-depleted T cells, or PBMCs.

Seattle enrolled patients during active infection and tracked them longitudinally. Per the authors' pipeline: Nucleated cell number was recorded as an estimate derived from reference gene primer amplification. Sequenced by immunoSEQ multiplex PCR; TCRdb stores in-frame clones only, minus some. V, J and clone size are those of that table, while D and trimming were read from the DNA. Of fewer than 700,000 clones listed, 85% to 90% are singletons. This clone was seen a single time. This receptor was identified in a woman aged 50 to 60 with COVID-19, enrolled during active disease. Sequenced: peripheral blood.

The CDR3 spells CATSDLGQDEAFF. CDR3 DNA sequence: TGTGCCACCAGTGATTTAGGACAGGACGAAGCTTTCTTT. The genes are TRBV24-1 and TRBJ1-1; the match to TRBD1 covers 7 bases. The CDR3 loop spans 13 amino acids. V shed 1 base, J shed 8 bases, and the junction held 3 bases outside the gene matches. Germline V gene lookup returns CDR1 KGHDR and CDR2 SFDVKD.